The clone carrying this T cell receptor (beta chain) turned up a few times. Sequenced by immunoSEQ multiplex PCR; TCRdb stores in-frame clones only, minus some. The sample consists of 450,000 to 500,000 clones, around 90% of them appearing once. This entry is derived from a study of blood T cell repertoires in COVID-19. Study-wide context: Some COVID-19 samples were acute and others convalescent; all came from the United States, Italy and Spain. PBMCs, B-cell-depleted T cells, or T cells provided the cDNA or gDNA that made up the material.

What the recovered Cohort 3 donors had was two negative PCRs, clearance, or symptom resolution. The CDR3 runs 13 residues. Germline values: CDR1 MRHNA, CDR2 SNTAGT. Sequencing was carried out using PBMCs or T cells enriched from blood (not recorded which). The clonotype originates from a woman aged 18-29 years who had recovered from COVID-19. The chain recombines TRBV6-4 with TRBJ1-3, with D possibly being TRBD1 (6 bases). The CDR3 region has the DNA TGTCCGCATTATTCGAAGGGGGATGACACCATATATTTT. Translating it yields CPHYSKGDDTIYF.